This T cell receptor beta chain derives from a study of siplizumab effects on memory and regulatory T cells. Overall study results and limits: Sequences below about 10^-5 frequency were poorly captured, limiting mapping of alloreactive clones. Siplizumab significantly lowered the alloreactive sequences that could be traced to unstimulated CD4+ memory cells. With siplizumab, Treg-derived clones averaged approximately 69% of mappable alloreactive CD4+ clones, versus 26.9% in controls. Apparently more diverse than memory cells, naive T cells also seemed major alloresponse contributors.

With regard to this clone: Its antigen is as yet unknown.

Repertoires were generated with immunoSEQ multiplex PCR, while TCRdb's copy carries only in-frame clones and drops some. The table records fewer than 120,000 clones, just under 95% of them present only once. The receptor was derived from a human donor in good health. The specimen was CD4+ T cells sorted from blood.

CDR3 nucleotides: TGTGCCAGCTCATTCGGGACAAACCAAGAGACCCAGTACTTC. Translation: CASSFGTNQETQYF. This chain uses TRBV18 with TRBJ2-5, with a weak D call TRBD1 (6 bases). This CDR3 is 14 amino acids long. CDR1 KGHSH and CDR2 LQKENI come from the germline V gene. V lost 5 bases to trimming and J lost 0 bases, with 10 bases between them.